Below are 32 T cell receptor beta chains sequenced from a single sample in a study of OX40 agonist ivuxolimab in advanced cancers. This table comes from immunoSEQ multiplex PCR, and its TCRdb copy is limited to in-frame clones, with some not included. The sample records some 80,000 clones, approximately 85% being singletons. The input for sequencing was CD4+ or CD8+ T cells sorted from blood, taken in a trial of the OX40 agonist ivuxolimab. The receptors here all came from an adult with an advanced solid tumor such as melanoma, head and neck, liver or kidney cancer.

The count of this clone is one. The chain joins TRBV7-3 to TRBJ1-1; D gene uncertain. With 3 bases removed from V and 4 bases from J, the gap between germline ends came to 9 bases. From germline, CDR1 is SGHTA and CDR2 FQGTGA. The length of the CDR3 is 13 residues. CDR3 in DNA: TGTGCCAGCAGCTTCTCGGGTGTCACTGAAGCTTTCTTT. Amino acids: CASSFSGVTEAFF.

V is TRBV12-5 and J is TRBJ1-2, with a possible D match to TRBD1 (6 bases). V gave up 7 bases and J gave up 3 bases, with 21 bases separating them. CDR1 and CDR2 (germline): LGHNT, FRNRAP. This CDR3 comprises 16 residues. The CDR3 loop is CASAPRLGAGDYGYTF. The CDR3 region has the DNA TGTGCTAGTGCTCCCCGGCTGGGGGCAGGGGACTATGGCTACACCTTC.

This clone came up once. The genes are TRBV7-7 and TRBJ2-3; D could derive from TRBD1 or TRBD2 (6 bases each). The V gene's germline CDR1 is SSHAT and CDR2 FNYEAQ (reference sequence). V shed 5 bases and J shed 7 bases, with 13 bases lying between them. CDR3 length: 13 residues. The CDR3 loop reads CASSPLGGNTQYF. The DNA for the CDR3 is TGTGCCAGCAGCCCTTTAGGGGGGAATACGCAGTATTTT.

V gene TRBV30 combines with J gene TRBJ1-4, with D perhaps matching TRBD1 (5 bases). V gave up 2 bases and J gave up 3 bases, with 7 bases separating them. Per the germline V gene, CDR1 is GTSNPN and CDR2 is SVGIG (reference sequence). CDR3 length: 13 residues. CDR3 nucleotides: TGTGCCTGGAGTCGGGGGGCTAATGAAAAACTGTTTTTT. Translation: CAWSRGANEKLFF.

The rearrangement links TRBV30 to TRBJ2-1; D unclear. Germline CDR1 GTSNPN, CDR2 SVGIG (reference sequence). Trimming removed 4 bases at V and 0 bases at J, with 10 bases between. The CDR3 spans 14 residues. The CDR3 sequence is CAWIPSRSYNEQFF. The CDR3, as DNA: TGTGCCTGGATTCCCTCCCGCTCCTACAATGAGCAGTTCTTC.

This sequence joins TRBV7-9 and TRBJ2-3, with 8 bases fitting TRBD2. The CDR3 extends over 17 amino acids. Trimming at V came to 1 base and at J to 6 bases, leaving 12 bases not matched to a gene. Looked up from germline, CDR1 is SEHNR and CDR2 is FQNEAQ (reference sequence). CDR3: CASSLGFGGGYGDTQYF. CDR3 coding DNA: TGTGCCAGCAGCTTAGGGTTCGGCGGGGGGTACGGCGATACGCAGTATTTT.

The chain uses TRBV18 and TRBJ1-2; possibly TRBD1 for D (5 bases). Per the germline V gene, CDR1 is KGHSH and CDR2 is LQKENI. With 3 bases removed from V and 4 bases from J, the gap between germline ends came to 12 bases. The CDR3 has 14 amino acids. The CDR3 DNA reads TGTGCCAGCTCACCCCGGCAGGGCGGCTATGGCTACACCTTC. It translates to CASSPRQGGYGYTF.

This chain uses TRBV7-9 with TRBJ2-6, with D maybe TRBD1 (6 bases). Trimming shortened V by 1 base and J by 2 bases, and 9 bases separated the two germline ends. CDR1 SEHNR and CDR2 FQNEAQ come from the germline V gene (reference sequence). The CDR3 covers 16 residues. The CDR3, as DNA: TGTGCCAGCAGCTTAGGACAGGCTGCTGGGGCCAACGTCCTGACTTTC. This sequence encodes CASSLGQAAGANVLTF. Drawing the rest from reference TRBV7-9 and TRBJ2-6, the complete variable domain is DTGVSQNPRHKITKRGQNVTFRCDPISEHNRLYWYRQTLGQGPEFLTYFQNEAQLEKSRLLSDRFSAERPKGSFSTLEIQRTEQGDSAMYLCASSLGQAAGANVLTFGAGSRLTVL.

V and J are TRBV6-5 and TRBJ1-6; D remains ambiguous. Trimming stripped 2 bases from V and 2 bases from J, with 10 bases between. Per the germline V gene, CDR1 is MNHEY and CDR2 is SVGAGI. The CDR3 covers 16 residues. CDR3 sequence reads: CASSYVPEPYNSPLHF. CDR3 in DNA: TGTGCCAGCAGTTACGTCCCCGAGCCCTATAATTCACCCCTCCACTTT.

The chain uses TRBV18 and TRBJ2-1; D gene ambiguous. Per the germline V gene, CDR1 is KGHSH and CDR2 is LQKENI. Trimming removed 3 bases from V and 8 bases from J, with 11 bases in between. This CDR3 is 13 amino acids long. The chain's CDR3 is CASSPRAGDEQFF. In nucleotides, the CDR3 is TGTGCCAGCTCACCGCGAGCAGGAGATGAGCAGTTCTTC.

CDR3 DNA sequence: TGTGCCAGCAGCCTTGAAGGGGTTATAACTGAAGCTTTCTTT. It yields the protein CASSLEGVITEAFF. V and J are TRBV7-9 and TRBJ1-1, with D possibly matching TRBD1 (5 bases). The CDR3 runs 14 residues. Per the germline V gene, CDR1 is SEHNR and CDR2 is FQNEAQ (reference sequence). With 5 bases removed from V and 5 bases from J, the gap between germline ends came to 15 bases.

CDR3 in amino acids: CASSSGTSGVYNEQFF. In DNA, the CDR3 is TGTGCCAGCAGCAGTGGGACTAGCGGGGTGTACAATGAGCAGTTCTTC. The rearrangement uses TRBV7-3 and TRBJ2-1, with 13 bases that match TRBD2. The CDR3 totals 16 residues. Germline CDR1 reads SGHTA; CDR2 reads FQGTGA. The ends lost 5 bases at V and 4 bases at J; junction bases unmatched: 5.

The J gene is TRBJ1-1, the V gene TRBV30; TRBD1 aligns across 7 bases. Germline V gene data show CDR1 as GTSNPN and CDR2 as SVGIG (reference sequence). Unmatched junction bases numbered 8, after V lost 2 bases and J lost 5 bases. The CDR3 has 14 residues. In DNA form, the CDR3 reads TGTGCCTGGAGTTTTCGACAGGGTGGAACTGAAGCTTTCTTT. Residues: CAWSFRQGGTEAFF. Together with reference TRBV30 and TRBJ1-1, the CDR3 gives the full variable domain: SQTIHQWPATLVQPVGSPLSLECTVEGTSNPNLYWYRQAAGRGLQLLFYSVGIGQISSEVPQNLSASRPQDRQFILSSKKLLLSDSGFYLCAWSFRQGGTEAFFGQGTRLTVV.

The CDR3 DNA sequence: TGTGCCAGCAGCTGGGGGACAGGTCGGGTCCCCGTAGCTTTCTTT. This codes for CASSWGTGRVPVAFF. The V gene is TRBV7-2, the J gene TRBJ1-1; 8 nucleotides line up with TRBD1. The CDR3 is made up of 15 amino acids. V lost 4 bases and J lost 10; bases outside the gene matches: 14. Germline CDR1 SGHTA, CDR2 FQGNSA.

V gene TRBV6-6 combines with J gene TRBJ1-4; D is ambiguous. CDR1 and CDR2 (germline): MNHNY, SVGAGI (reference sequence). The CDR3 consists of 14 residues. Trimming cost V 8 bases and J 2 bases, with 12 bases left between them. CDR3: CASHARVTNEKLFF. DNA of the CDR3: TGTGCCAGCCACGCGCGGGTTACTAATGAAAAACTGTTTTTT.

The chain is built from TRBV9 and TRBJ2-5; 9 positions agree with TRBD1. Germline CDR1 and CDR2: SGDLS and YYNGEE. The CDR3 extends over 15 amino acids. The V and J ends lost 4 bases and 5 bases, in that order; junction bases with no gene match: 9. CDR3 residues: CASSLTGGGGETQYF. Here the CDR3 DNA reads TGTGCCAGCAGCCTAACAGGGGGCGGAGGGGAGACCCAGTACTTC.

This chain connects TRBV14 to TRBJ2-1; 7 bases line up with TRBD2. Germline CDR1 and CDR2: SGHDN and FVKESK. The length of the CDR3 is 17 residues. J was trimmed by 8 bases and V by 4 bases; bases with no gene match: 17. CDR3 in DNA: TGTGCCAGCAGCCCTCTGGGGCGAGCGGGGTTCAGAGATGAGCAGTTCTTC. It translates to CASSPLGRAGFRDEQFF.

The CDR3: CASRQWGGFQPYGYTF. CDR3 in DNA: TGTGCCAGTAGGCAATGGGGGGGCTTTCAACCCTATGGCTACACCTTC. The chain links TRBV19 to TRBJ1-2; a possible D gene is TRBD1 (6 bases). Germline V gives CDR1 LNHDA, CDR2 SQIVND (reference sequence). The CDR3 contains 16 residues. The V end lost 6 bases, the J end lost 4 bases, and 21 bases lay between the germline ends.

This clone was counted once. The gene calls are TRBV6-6 and TRBJ2-7, with 10 bases that match TRBD1. CDR3 length: 15 residues. Per the germline V gene, CDR1 is MNHNY and CDR2 is SVGAGI (reference sequence). V lost 4 bases, J lost 5 bases, and 8 bases stayed unmatched. CDR3 in amino acids: CASSSTGQGSHEQYF. CDR3 in DNA: TGTGCCAGCAGTTCTACGGGACAGGGGTCCCACGAGCAGTACTTC.

This chain connects TRBV2 to TRBJ2-2; D is uncertain. The CDR3 loop spans 12 amino acids. Germline V gene sequence: CDR1 SNHLY, CDR2 FYNNEI. V was clipped by 5 bases and J by 4 bases, with 5 bases between them. The CDR3 here is CASSRPTGELFF. As DNA, the CDR3 is TGTGCCAGCAGTCGTCCCACCGGGGAGCTGTTTTTT.

The genes are TRBV9 and TRBJ2-3; 7 bases match TRBD1. The germline gives CDR1 SGDLS, CDR2 YYNGEE. Trimming removed 4 bases from V and 2 bases from J; junction bases left unmatched: 7. This CDR3 has 15 amino acids. The CDR3 coding sequence is TGTGCCAGCAGCACCCCGACAGGGCCCACAGATACGCAGTATTTT. The encoded protein is CASSTPTGPTDTQYF.

This clone occurred a few times. In DNA, the CDR3 is TGTGCCAGCAGCAAGATTGGGGAGCAGTACTTC. Residues: CASSKIGEQYF. The chain couples TRBV14 to TRBJ2-7; no clear D. This CDR3 region has 11 residues. Germline V gives CDR1 SGHDN, CDR2 FVKESK. Trimming stripped 5 bases from V and 7 bases from J, with 9 bases between.

The chain joins TRBV2 to TRBJ2-7; 7 bases fit TRBD1. Losses at the gene ends were 4 bases for V and 5 bases for J; bases not matched to a gene: 11. CDR1 SNHLY and CDR2 FYNNEI come from the germline V gene. The CDR3 consists of 15 residues. CDR3 nucleotide sequence: TGTGCCAGCAGTGCGAACCTCCCAGGGGGAAACGAGCAGTACTTC. It specifies CASSANLPGGNEQYF.

V and J are TRBV14 and TRBJ2-1; D remains ambiguous. The CDR3 is 16 amino acids. Per germline, CDR1 SGHDN and CDR2 FVKESK. Trimming pared 3 bases from V and 1 base from J, leaving 13 bases between. The CDR3 loop reads CASSQGSLGSYNEQFF. DNA for the CDR3: TGTGCCAGCAGCCAGGGATCCCTGGGGTCCTACAATGAGCAGTTCTTC.

This clone has more than one count but fewer than ten. V usage is TRBV6-6 and J usage is TRBJ1-2; no definite D call. The length of the CDR3 is 13 residues. The germline V and J ends were trimmed by 2 bases and 2 bases, with 6 bases remaining between them. Germline V gene lookup returns CDR1 MNHNY and CDR2 SVGAGI (reference sequence). CDR3 in DNA: TGTGCCAGCAGTTACGAGTCAAACTATGGCTACACCTTC. Protein sequence: CASSYESNYGYTF.

The chain uses TRBV5-1 and TRBJ1-2; 9 bases are shared with TRBD1. Germline trimming cut 4 bases from V and 2 bases from J; bases unmatched to any gene: 6. CDR1 is SGHRS and CDR2 is YFSETQ in the germline V gene. CDR3 length: 15 residues. The CDR3 region has the DNA TGCGCCAGCAGCGTAGGGGACAGGGAGAACTATGGCTACACCTTC. This codes for CASSVGDRENYGYTF.

The chain recombines TRBV19 with TRBJ1-4, with 7 bases identical to TRBD1. From germline, CDR1 is LNHDA and CDR2 SQIVND (reference sequence). V lost 6 bases and J lost 7; bases outside the gene matches: 11. The CDR3 length is 15 residues. The CDR3 region is CASRLIAGGAEKLFF. The CDR3 bases are TGTGCCAGTAGGCTTATCGCAGGGGGAGCTGAAAAACTGTTTTTT.

The chain uses TRBV10-3 and TRBJ1-4; TRBD1 matches at 7 bases. After removal of 4 bases from V and 7 bases from J, the junction contained 3 bases not matched to a gene. CDR3 length: 13 amino acids. The germline V gene encodes CDR1 ENHRY and CDR2 SYGVKD. The CDR3 bases are TGTGCCATCAGTGGACAGGGATCTGAAAAACTGTTTTTT. Translated: CAISGQGSEKLFF.

The V and J genes are TRBV11-2 and TRBJ2-7; maybe TRBD1 (5 bases). CDR1 and CDR2 from the germline V gene are SGHAT and FQNNGV. The CDR3 spans 14 residues. Trimming took 2 bases from V and 2 from J, leaving 10 bases between them. This CDR3 is CASSLFDSPYEQYF. As DNA, the CDR3 is TGTGCCAGCAGCTTATTTGACAGCCCCTACGAGCAGTACTTC.

This clone was seen once. The chain uses TRBV6-1 and TRBJ2-7; a possible D gene is TRBD1 (6 bases). Looked up from germline, CDR1 is MNHNS and CDR2 is SASEGT. There are 14 residues in the CDR3. The V gene lost 6 bases and the J gene lost 3 bases, with 15 bases spanning the gap. The CDR3 bases are TGTGCCAGCAGCACAACCGGGACAAACTACGAGCAGTACTTC. It translates to CASSTTGTNYEQYF.

This chain joins TRBV5-4 and TRBJ2-5; TRBD2 agrees at 11 bases. Losses at the gene ends were 3 bases for V and 3 bases for J; bases not matched to a gene: 1. Looked up from germline, CDR1 is SGHNT and CDR2 is YYREEE (reference sequence). The CDR3 runs to 14 residues. The CDR3 sequence is CASSSGLAEETQYF. The DNA for the CDR3 is TGTGCCAGCAGCTCGGGACTAGCGGAAGAGACCCAGTACTTC. Based on the CDR3 plus reference TRBV5-4 and TRBJ2-5, the full variable domain is ETGVTQSPTHLIKTRGQQVTLRCSSQSGHNTVSWYQQALGQGPQFIFQYYREEENGRGNFPPRFSGLQFPNYSSELNVNALELDDSALYLCASSSGLAEETQYFGPGTRLLVL.

CDR3 amino acids: CASSPPTGTSGGGEQFF. For the CDR3, the DNA is TGCGCCAGCAGCCCACCCACCGGGACTAGCGGGGGGGGTGAGCAGTTCTTC. The V call is TRBV4-1, the J call TRBJ2-1; 16 bases match TRBD2. The ends lost 4 bases at V and 9 bases at J; junction bases unmatched: 9. The CDR3 length is 17 residues. Germline CDR1 and CDR2: MGHRA and YSYEKL.